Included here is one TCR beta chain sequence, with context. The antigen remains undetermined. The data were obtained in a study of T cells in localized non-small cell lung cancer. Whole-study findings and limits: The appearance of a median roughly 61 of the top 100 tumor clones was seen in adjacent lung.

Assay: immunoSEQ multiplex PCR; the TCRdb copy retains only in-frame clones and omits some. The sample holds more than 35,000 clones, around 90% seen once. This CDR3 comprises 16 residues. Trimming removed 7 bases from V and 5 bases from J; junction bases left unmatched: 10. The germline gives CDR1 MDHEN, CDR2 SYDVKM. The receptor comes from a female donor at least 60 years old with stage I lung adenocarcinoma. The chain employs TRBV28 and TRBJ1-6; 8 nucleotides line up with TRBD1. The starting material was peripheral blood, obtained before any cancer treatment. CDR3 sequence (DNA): TGTGCCAGCAAAGGAGGACAGGGCCTCAATAATTCACCCCTCCACTTT. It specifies CASKGGQGLNNSPLHF.